The rows below give T cell receptor beta chains drawn from one sample of a study of human T cells and chemical hapten exposure. A single record per CDR3 protein comes from TCRdb applying MiXCR to the RACE reads. The table has 85,000 to 95,000 distinct CDR3 sequences, just under 9% seen once. The sample comprised whole blood. These receptors came from a female donor in good health. Some clones in this sample may be carry-over from other donors' samples. The conserved cysteine and the conserved F or W are not part of the CDR3 here. Part of the rows lack a size; the others show once, few, many or a class for expanded clones.

abundance: many; v_gene: TRBV25-1; CDR3aa: ASSELNRDSGYT
abundance: NA; v_gene: TRBV7-9; CDR3aa: ASVYGADTQY
abundance: many; v_gene: TRBV28; CDR3aa: ASSFPGLNYNEQF
abundance: few; v_gene: TRBV20-1; CDR3aa: SARDGGGSFHNEQF
abundance: few; v_gene: TRBV3-1; CDR3aa: ASSHRQNYGYT
abundance: few; v_gene: TRBV24-1; CDR3aa: ATMTSGGNEQF
abundance: NA; v_gene: TRBV28; CDR3aa: ASSLGGAGSQETQY
abundance: many; v_gene: TRBV2; CDR3aa: ASSEALLLGDRYSYEQY
abundance: many; v_gene: TRBV3-1; CDR3aa: ASSQVGLGTDTDTQY
abundance: many; v_gene: TRBV3-1; CDR3aa: ASSHEATGELF
abundance: NA; v_gene: TRBV6-6; CDR3aa: ASRGTVGTEAF
abundance: many; v_gene: TRBV23-1; CDR3aa: ASSPGHPGLVEETQY
abundance: few; v_gene: TRBV5-1; CDR3aa: ASSLFGQDQETQY
abundance: few; v_gene: TRBV12-3/TRBV12-4; CDR3aa: ASSLGGSRREQY
abundance: many; v_gene: TRBV5-1; CDR3aa: ASSPEENYGYT
abundance: many; v_gene: TRBV29-1; CDR3aa: SVPLLDRRGIYNEQF
abundance: many; v_gene: TRBV27; CDR3aa: ASSLGSVYEQY